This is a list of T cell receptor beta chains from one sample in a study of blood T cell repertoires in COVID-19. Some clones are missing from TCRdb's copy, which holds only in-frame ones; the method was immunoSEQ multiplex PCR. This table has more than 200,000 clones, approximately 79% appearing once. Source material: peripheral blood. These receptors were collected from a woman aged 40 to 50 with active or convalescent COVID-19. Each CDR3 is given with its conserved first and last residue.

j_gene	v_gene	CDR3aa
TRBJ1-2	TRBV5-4	CASSSGTEVHGYTF
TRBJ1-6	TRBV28	CASRGTGGHSPLHF
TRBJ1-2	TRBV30	CAWRTGSAYGYTF
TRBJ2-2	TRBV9	CASSRTSANTGELFF
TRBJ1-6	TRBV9	CASSVSGDNDSPLHF
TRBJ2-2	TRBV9	CASSDRGRGELFF
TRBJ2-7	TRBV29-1	CSVEGRGYEQYF
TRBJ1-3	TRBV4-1	CASSQEGTLGNTIYF
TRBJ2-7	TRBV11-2	CASSLEHPEAGTYEQYF
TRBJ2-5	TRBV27	CASSLWKGVGETQYF
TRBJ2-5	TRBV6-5	CASSYSGLGQETQYF
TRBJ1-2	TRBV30	CAWSGSRGGGYTF
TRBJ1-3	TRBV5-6	CASSSGPGQGWNTIYF
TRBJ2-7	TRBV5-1	CASSPGQGGLEQYF
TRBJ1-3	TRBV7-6	CASSLGPGSSGNTIYF
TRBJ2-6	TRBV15	CATTVTGGAGANVLTF
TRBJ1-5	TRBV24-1	CATSDSSYQPQHF
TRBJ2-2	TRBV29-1	CSVDRGNTGELFF
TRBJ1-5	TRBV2	CASHSGVNQPQHF
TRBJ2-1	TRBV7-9	CASSQSLPHIYNEQFF
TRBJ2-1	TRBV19	CASRHRRGGEQFF
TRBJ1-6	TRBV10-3	CAIRATGNSPLHF
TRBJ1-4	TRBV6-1	CASSEGYSSNEKLFF
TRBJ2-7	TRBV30	CAWTSGGSYEQYF
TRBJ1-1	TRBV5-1	CASSTEPRGRATEAFF
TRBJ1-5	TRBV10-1	CASSEKDGQPQHF
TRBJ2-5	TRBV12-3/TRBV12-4	CASSPTGVETQYF
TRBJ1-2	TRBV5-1	CASSSNLDSYGYTF
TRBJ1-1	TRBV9	CASSARGSGVNSPEAFF
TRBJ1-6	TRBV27	CASSLGQGFVSPLHF
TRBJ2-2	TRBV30	CAWTIRTTPYNTGELFF
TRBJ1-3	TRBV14	CASSQAWASSNTIYF
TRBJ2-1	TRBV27	CASSLRASGGADEQFF
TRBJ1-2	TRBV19	CASSMSLFYRGANYGYTF
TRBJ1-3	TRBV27	CASSKLGQGVQAGNTIYF
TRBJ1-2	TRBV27	CASSFLQGAIGYTF
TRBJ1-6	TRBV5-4	CASSSGQDHYNSPLHF
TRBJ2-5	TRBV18	CASSPGLAGAPGEETQYF
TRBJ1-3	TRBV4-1	CASSQVAGDTIYF
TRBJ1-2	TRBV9	CASSVMDSYGYTF
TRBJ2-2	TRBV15	CATSRDRPDTLGELFF
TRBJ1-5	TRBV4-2	CASSQAARGRTQPQHF
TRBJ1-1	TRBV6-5	CASSPGFPEAFF
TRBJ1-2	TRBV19	CASSQSGQAFGYTF
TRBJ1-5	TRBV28	CASSWGGRNQPQHF
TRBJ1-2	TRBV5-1	CASSDQGQGEGYTF
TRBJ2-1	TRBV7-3	CASSPGLAELYNEQFF
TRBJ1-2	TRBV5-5	CASNRDRAGYTF
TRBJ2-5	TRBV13	CASSTPGTGGETQYF
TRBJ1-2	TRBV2	CASSEARGGGGGYTF